Below, 27 T cell receptor beta chains from the same sample are listed, as sequenced in a study of regulatory T cells in long-lasting Graves disease. Library construction for TCR beta used iRepertoire HTBI primers and Arm-PCR of CDR3 regions. One entry per CDR3 protein, called by TCRdb with MiXCR from the multiplex PCR reads. The sample records hundreds of thousands of distinct CDR3 sequences, roughly 16% being singletons. Time point: newly diagnosed GD, antithyroid drugs for less than 3 months. The authors made the TCR library using RNA they extracted from PBMCs. These data also formed part of another study, on T cells in Graves' hyperthyroidism and ophthalmopathy.

This specimen was peripheral blood mononuclear cells (PBMCs), taken at new diagnosis, from a patient treated with antithyroid drugs. The receptors derive from a woman between 40 and 65 years old with Graves disease.

This clonotype was recorded at least ten times. The junction does not match germline at one end; this may be a read error. This chain joins TRBV7-8 and TRBJ1-2, with 8 bases aligning to TRBD1. Germline V CDR1 and CDR2: SGHVS, FQNEAQ. The CDR3 has 13 residues. CDR3: CASSLRTGNAFWF. The CDR3, as DNA: TGTGCCAGCAGCCTCCGGACAGGGAATGCTTTCTGGTTC.

This clonotype was picked up many times. This CDR3 reads CASSLGSGVYGYTF. In nucleotides, the CDR3 is TGCGCCAGCAGCTTGGGATCGGGGGTCTATGGCTACACCTTC. The V call is TRBV5-1, the J call TRBJ1-2; maybe TRBD1 (5 bases). This CDR3 has 14 amino acids. Germline loops: CDR1 SGHRS, CDR2 YFSETQ. V was pared by 0 bases and J by 4 bases, with 10 bases between.

The sample holds many counts of this clonotype. The J gene is TRBJ2-1, the V gene TRBV12-3 or TRBV12-4; 10 nucleotides align to TRBD1. J gave up 4 bases and V 6 bases, and 6 bases lay outside the gene matches. The CDR3 is made up of 15 amino acids. The CDR3 DNA reads as TGTGCCAGCAGCCCAGTGGGACAGGGGTACAATGAGCAGTTCTTC. Translated, it gives CASSPVGQGYNEQFF.

The chain uses TRBV30 and TRBJ2-2; D call uncertain. The CDR3 covers 12 residues. The V end lost 2 bases, the J end lost 10 bases, and 11 bases lay between the germline ends. Germline CDR1 is GTSNPN and CDR2 is SVGIG (reference sequence). This CDR3 is CAWSIRPQELFF. As DNA, the CDR3 is TGTGCCTGGAGTATTAGGCCGCAGGAGCTGTTTTTT.

In this sample, this clonotype turned up a few times. The chain recombines TRBV5-1 with TRBJ2-5; TRBD2 might be the D (5 bases). Trimming shortened V by 2 bases and J by 4 bases, and 9 bases separated the two germline ends. Germline CDR1 and CDR2: SGHRS and YFSETQ. The CDR3 consists of 13 residues. The DNA for the CDR3 is TGCGCCAGCAGCTTTCCGGGGTTAGAGACCCAGTACTTC. Protein product: CASSFPGLETQYF.

This clonotype has just a few counts. In DNA, the CDR3 is TGTGCCAGCAGCCCGCGGGCCTCCAATGAGCAGTTCTTC. Amino acid sequence: CASSPRASNEQFF. This rearrangement joins TRBV7-2 to TRBJ2-1; D is perhaps TRBD2 (5 bases). Germline lookup yields CDR1 SGHTA and CDR2 FQGNSA. CDR3 size: 13 residues. The V end lost 5 bases, the J end lost 6 bases, and 11 bases lay between the germline ends.

This clonotype has at least ten counts. The chain carries TRBV12-3 or TRBV12-4 and TRBJ2-3, with 8 bases matching TRBD2. V lost 6 bases to trimming and J lost 0 bases; unmatched junction nucleotides: 5. The CDR3 has 15 residues. CDR3 nucleotides: TGTGCCAGCAGCCCCACTAGCGGTAGCACAGATACGCAGTATTTT. Translating it yields CASSPTSGSTDTQYF.

The CDR3 is CASSESMGLAGANEQFF. DNA of the CDR3: TGCGCCAGCAGTGAGTCAATGGGTCTAGCGGGGGCTAATGAGCAGTTCTTC. The V call is TRBV10-1, the J call TRBJ2-1, with 10 bases identical to TRBD2. In germline, CDR1 is WNHNN, CDR2 SYGVQD (reference sequence). The CDR3 covers 17 residues. J gave up 7 bases and V 0 bases, and 9 bases lay outside the gene matches.

In nucleotides, the CDR3 is TGCGCCAGCACCATGGGGCAGGGCCATGGCTACACCTTC. Encoded protein: CASTMGQGHGYTF. The V and J genes are TRBV5-1 and TRBJ1-2, with D possibly TRBD1 on 5 matching bases. CDR3 length equals 13 residues. In germline, CDR1 is SGHRS, CDR2 YFSETQ. Trimming cost V 6 bases and J 6 bases, with 15 bases left between them. Full variable domain (outside the CDR3, taken from reference TRBV5-1 and TRBJ1-2): KAGVTQTPRYLIKTRGQQVTLSCSPISGHRSVSWYQQTPGQGLQFLFEYFSETQRNKGNFPGRFSGRQFSNSRSEMNVSTLELGDSALYLCASTMGQGHGYTFGSGTRLTVV.

The chain employs TRBV4-1 and TRBJ2-1; no reliable D call. CDR1 and CDR2 (germline): MGHRA, YSYEKL. Trimming shortened V by 3 bases and J by 5 bases, and 8 bases separated the two germline ends. The CDR3 totals 13 residues. The CDR3, as DNA: TGCGCCAGCAGCCAGGCACCGGACAATGAGCAGTTCTTC. Amino acid sequence: CASSQAPDNEQFF.

This clonotype turned up a few times. The gene calls are TRBV7-2 and TRBJ2-1; D perhaps matches TRBD1 (6 bases). This CDR3 comprises 13 residues. Germline CDR1 is SGHTA and CDR2 is FQGNSA. The V end lost 5 bases, the J end lost 4 bases, and 9 bases lay between the germline ends. DNA for the CDR3: TGTGCCAGCAGCACGGACAGTTACAATGAGCAGTTCTTC. It translates to CASSTDSYNEQFF.

Many counts were recorded for this clonotype. The chain has TRBV7-9 and TRBJ2-7; tentative D call: TRBD2 (7 bases). The germline V and J ends were trimmed by 2 bases and 5 bases, with 16 bases remaining between them. Germline CDR1 is SEHNR and CDR2 is FQNEAQ (reference sequence). The CDR3 has 15 amino acids. CDR3 nucleotide sequence: TGTGCCAGCAGCTTATGGAAAGGGGGAGGGGACGAGCAGTACTTC. Protein sequence: CASSLWKGGGDEQYF.

This chain connects TRBV28 to TRBJ2-7; the match to TRBD1 covers 9 bases. Germline V gives CDR1 MDHEN, CDR2 SYDVKM. The CDR3 contains 14 residues. Trimming at V came to 10 bases and at J to 2 bases, leaving 9 bases not matched to a gene. CDR3 nucleotides: TGTGCCAACAGACCGGGACAGGGACCCTACGAGCAGTACTTC. This encodes CANRPGQGPYEQYF.

A note on this clonotype: A much larger clone differs from this one at a single base, so this may be a read error. The J gene is TRBJ1-6, the V gene TRBV28, with D perhaps TRBD1 (6 bases). Trimming removed 8 bases at V and 7 bases at J, with 18 bases between. This CDR3 region has 15 residues. CDR1 is MDHEN, CDR2 SYDVKM, per germline. The CDR3, as DNA: TGTGCCAGCGGTACTTCCGGGACAACCAATTCACCCCTCCACTTT. Its protein product is CASGTSGTTNSPLHF.

This clonotype was counted between two and nine times. This rearrangement joins TRBV14 to TRBJ2-5; 8 bases are a match to TRBD2. This CDR3 region has 17 residues. V lost 6 bases, J lost 5 bases, and 17 bases stayed unmatched. Looked up from germline, CDR1 is SGHDN and CDR2 is FVKESK. The CDR3 spells CASSLSERGSPGETQYF. In nucleotides, the CDR3 is TGTGCCAGCAGTCTTTCCGAGCGGGGGTCCCCAGGGGAGACCCAGTACTTC.

This clonotype showed up just a few times. Sequence at one end of the junction differs from germline and may be a read error. The chain has TRBV3-1 and TRBJ2-7; TRBD1 or TRBD2 may be the D gene (7 bases each). Germline loops: CDR1 LGHDT, CDR2 YNNKEL (reference sequence). There are 14 residues in the CDR3. DNA of the CDR3: TGTGCCCGCAGCCAAGCCGCAGGGGGGGACGAGCAGTACTTC. This sequence encodes CARSQAAGGDEQYF.

This chain uses TRBV20-1 with TRBJ1-5; no clear D gene. Per germline, CDR1 DFQATT and CDR2 SNEGSKA (reference sequence). Trimming cost V 2 bases and J 0 bases, with 8 bases left between them. This CDR3 is built from 14 residues. CDR3 loop: CSARRTYSNQPQHF. Written as DNA, the CDR3 is TGCAGTGCTAGACGGACCTATAGCAATCAGCCCCAGCATTTT.

This clonotype was recorded at least ten times. The CDR3 spells CASSYGVTYEQYF. The CDR3 bases are TGTGCCAGCAGTTATGGGGTCACCTACGAGCAGTACTTC. This chain uses TRBV6-2 or TRBV6-3 with TRBJ2-7; unclear D gene. Deletions cut 3 bases from V and 2 bases from J, with 8 bases between. Germline V gene lookup returns CDR1 MNHEY and CDR2 SVGEGT. The CDR3 sequence is 13 residues long.

V is TRBV5-1 and J is TRBJ2-5; 7 nucleotides line up with TRBD1. Per the germline V gene, CDR1 is SGHRS and CDR2 is YFSETQ. Trimming removed 4 bases from V and 1 base from J; junction bases left unmatched: 10. The CDR3 is 16 amino acids. As DNA, the CDR3 is TGCGCCAGCAGCCGGGCAGGTGGGACAGTCCAAGAGACCCAGTACTTC. Its protein is CASSRAGGTVQETQYF.

This clonotype was found many times. V gene TRBV6-1 combines with J gene TRBJ1-2; D is possibly TRBD1 (6 bases). V lost 0 bases to trimming and J lost 8 bases, with 13 bases between them. Looked up from germline, CDR1 is MNHNS and CDR2 is SASEGT. The CDR3 has 14 residues. CDR3 in DNA: TGTGCCAGCAGTGAAGCTGGGGGGGCTAGGGGCTACACCTTC. Amino acid sequence: CASSEAGGARGYTF.

This clonotype has more than one count but fewer than ten. The rearrangement uses TRBV30 and TRBJ1-5, with D perhaps matching TRBD1 (5 bases). Germline V gene sequence: CDR1 GTSNPN, CDR2 SVGIG (reference sequence). The CDR3 is 13 amino acids. V lost 1 base to trimming and J lost 10 bases, with 14 bases between them. This chain's CDR3 is CAWSARPQGPQHF. The DNA for the CDR3 is TGTGCCTGGAGTGCAAGGCCTCAGGGTCCCCAGCATTTT.

This clonotype appeared many times. The chain recombines TRBV20-1 with TRBJ2-1; 8 nucleotides match TRBD2. This CDR3 has 15 amino acids. Germline V gene data show CDR1 as DFQATT and CDR2 as SNEGSKA (reference sequence). J was trimmed by 4 bases and V by 3 bases; bases with no gene match: 8. CDR3 nucleotide sequence: TGCAGTGCTAGGGAACGGGGGGGCAGGTACAATGAGCAGTTCTTC. This gives the protein CSARERGGRYNEQFF.

This clonotype showed up just a few times. J is TRBJ1-2 and V is TRBV5-6; D not certain. This CDR3 contains 11 residues. Germline V gene data show CDR1 as SGHDT and CDR2 as YYEEEE. V dropped 4 bases and J dropped 5 bases, with 6 bases sitting between them. CDR3 DNA: TGTGCCAGCAGCGCTGAATATGGCTACACCTTC. The encoded protein is CASSAEYGYTF.

This clonotype appeared many times. V is TRBV7-8 and J is TRBJ2-1, with D perhaps matching TRBD1 (5 bases). The CDR3 loop spans 12 amino acids. In germline, CDR1 is SGHVS, CDR2 FQNEAQ. V was shortened by 5 bases and J by 7 bases, with 9 bases between the two germline ends. The CDR3 region has the DNA TGTGCCAGCAGCCACGCAGGGAATGAGCAGTTCTTC. Its translation: CASSHAGNEQFF.

There are many counts of this clonotype. V gene TRBV18 combines with J gene TRBJ1-1, with TRBD1 matching over 10 bases. Germline-derived CDR1 and CDR2 are KGHSH and LQKENI. This CDR3 comprises 17 residues. V trimming: 4 bases; J trimming: 0 bases; junction bases outside the gene matches: 8. The CDR3 region is CASSRGRQGAMNTEAFF. The CDR3, as DNA: TGTGCCAGCTCACGGGGACGACAGGGGGCAATGAACACTGAAGCTTTCTTT.

In its sample, this clonotype was seen a few times. This chain uses TRBV5-1 with TRBJ2-7, with TRBD2 matching over 9 bases. After removal of 0 bases from V and 1 base from J, the junction contained 2 bases not matched to a gene. The CDR3 covers 15 residues. Germline V CDR1 and CDR2: SGHRS, YFSETQ. CDR3 loop: CASSLAAGGSYEQYF. For the CDR3, the DNA is TGCGCCAGCAGCTTGGCAGCGGGGGGATCCTACGAGCAGTACTTC.

The gene calls are TRBV6-1 and TRBJ2-7, with TRBD1 matching over 7 bases. The CDR3 runs to 12 residues. The V segment lost 7 bases and the J segment 7 bases; nucleotides outside the gene matches: 7. The V gene's germline CDR1 is MNHNS and CDR2 SASEGT. As DNA, the CDR3 is TGTGCCAGCATAATCACAGGGGATGAGCAGTACTTC. This encodes CASIITGDEQYF.